These T cell receptor beta chains were read from a single sample in a study of shared clonotypes between healthy human individuals. Libraries were prepared by immunoSEQ multiplex PCR; TCRdb keeps only in-frame clonotypes and omits some of them. The profile shows about 2 million clones, about 95% of them singletons. Sequences were obtained from naive CD8+ T cells sorted from blood. The receptors shown here come from a man between 18 and 29 years old in good health. CDR3s include the opening cysteine and the closing phenylalanine or tryptophan. The order of the fields is V gene, clone size, J gene, D gene, CDR3 protein, CDR3 DNA. D genes are given only for firm matches. For some rows the clone size is stated as once, few or many, or as a class when expanded; others skip it.

v_call: TRBV11-2; clone_size: few; j_call: TRBJ2-7; d_call: TRBD1; cdr3_aa: CASSFGTGVYEQYF; cdr3_nt: TGTGCCAGCAGCTTCGGGACAGGGGTCTACGAGCAGTACTTC
v_call: TRBV19; clone_size: -; j_call: TRBJ1-2; d_call: -; cdr3_aa: CASSETGIFNYGYTF; cdr3_nt: TGTGCCAGTAGCGAAACAGGGATCTTTAACTATGGCTACACCTTC
v_call: TRBV5-1; clone_size: -; j_call: TRBJ1-1; d_call: -; cdr3_aa: CASSLEGGVTEAFF; cdr3_nt: TGCGCCAGCAGCTTGGAAGGTGGGGTGACTGAAGCTTTCTTT
v_call: TRBV19; clone_size: -; j_call: TRBJ2-7; d_call: -; cdr3_aa: CASSLGGEQYF; cdr3_nt: TGTGCCAGTAGCCTAGGGGGGGAGCAGTACTTC
v_call: TRBV7-2; clone_size: -; j_call: TRBJ2-5; d_call: TRBD2; cdr3_aa: CASRPVAGRVETQYF; cdr3_nt: TGTGCCAGCAGGCCAGTGGCAGGGAGGGTAGAGACCCAGTACTTC
v_call: TRBV4-3; clone_size: -; j_call: TRBJ1-1; d_call: -; cdr3_aa: CASSLQGNTEAFF; cdr3_nt: TGCGCCAGCAGTTTACAGGGGAACACTGAAGCTTTCTTT
v_call: TRBV7-9; clone_size: -; j_call: TRBJ2-3; d_call: -; cdr3_aa: CASSSPTDTQYF; cdr3_nt: TGTGCCAGCAGCTCCCCCACAGATACGCAGTATTTT
v_call: TRBV7-8; clone_size: -; j_call: TRBJ2-7; d_call: -; cdr3_aa: CASSIEPSIWEPEQYF; cdr3_nt: TGTGCCAGCAGCATAGAACCTAGCATCTGGGAACCCGAGCAGTACTTC
v_call: TRBV10-3; clone_size: -; j_call: TRBJ2-7; d_call: -; cdr3_aa: CAISESGPYEQYF; cdr3_nt: TGTGCCATCAGTGAGTCGGGACCCTACGAGCAGTACTTC
v_call: TRBV27; clone_size: -; j_call: TRBJ2-3; d_call: -; cdr3_aa: CASSLGPSASTDTQYF; cdr3_nt: TGTGCCAGCAGTTTAGGGCCCTCCGCTTCCACAGATACGCAGTATTTT
v_call: TRBV29-1; clone_size: -; j_call: TRBJ2-7; d_call: -; cdr3_aa: CSVEVYEQYF; cdr3_nt: TGCAGCGTTGAGGTCTACGAGCAGTACTTC
v_call: TRBV9; clone_size: -; j_call: TRBJ2-7; d_call: -; cdr3_aa: CASSQTDSYEQYF; cdr3_nt: TGTGCCAGCAGTCAAACGGATTCCTACGAGCAGTACTTC
v_call: TRBV6-1; clone_size: -; j_call: TRBJ2-1; d_call: TRBD2; cdr3_aa: CASSEKRGLAADNEQFF; cdr3_nt: TGTGCCAGCAGTGAAAAGAGGGGACTAGCGGCAGACAATGAGCAGTTCTTC
v_call: TRBV11-2; clone_size: -; j_call: TRBJ2-7; d_call: -; cdr3_aa: CASSSYARVHSYEQYF; cdr3_nt: TGTGCCAGCAGCTCTTACGCCCGGGTCCATTCCTACGAGCAGTACTTC
v_call: TRBV5-6; clone_size: -; j_call: TRBJ2-7; d_call: TRBD1; cdr3_aa: CASSSGTGTYEQYF; cdr3_nt: TGTGCCAGCAGCTCCGGGACAGGCACCTACGAGCAGTACTTC
v_call: TRBV7-8; clone_size: -; j_call: TRBJ2-7; d_call: -; cdr3_aa: CASSSGHRSYEQYF; cdr3_nt: TGTGCCAGCAGCTCAGGTCACAGGTCCTACGAGCAGTACTTC
v_call: TRBV7-9; clone_size: -; j_call: TRBJ2-7; d_call: TRBD1; cdr3_aa: CASSYQGARYEQYF; cdr3_nt: TGTGCCAGCAGCTATCAGGGGGCGCGCTACGAGCAGTACTTC
v_call: TRBV6-1; clone_size: -; j_call: TRBJ2-2; d_call: -; cdr3_aa: CASSEGGWLGELFF; cdr3_nt: TGTGCCAGCAGTGAAGGCGGGTGGCTCGGGGAGCTGTTTTTT
v_call: TRBV5-6; clone_size: -; j_call: TRBJ1-2; d_call: TRBD1; cdr3_aa: CASSLGDRGLYYGYTF; cdr3_nt: TGTGCCAGCAGCTTGGGCGACAGGGGCCTATACTATGGCTACACCTTC
v_call: TRBV28; clone_size: -; j_call: TRBJ2-7; d_call: -; cdr3_aa: CASSTQGTLYEQYF; cdr3_nt: TGTGCCAGCAGTACACAGGGAACTCTCTACGAGCAGTACTTC